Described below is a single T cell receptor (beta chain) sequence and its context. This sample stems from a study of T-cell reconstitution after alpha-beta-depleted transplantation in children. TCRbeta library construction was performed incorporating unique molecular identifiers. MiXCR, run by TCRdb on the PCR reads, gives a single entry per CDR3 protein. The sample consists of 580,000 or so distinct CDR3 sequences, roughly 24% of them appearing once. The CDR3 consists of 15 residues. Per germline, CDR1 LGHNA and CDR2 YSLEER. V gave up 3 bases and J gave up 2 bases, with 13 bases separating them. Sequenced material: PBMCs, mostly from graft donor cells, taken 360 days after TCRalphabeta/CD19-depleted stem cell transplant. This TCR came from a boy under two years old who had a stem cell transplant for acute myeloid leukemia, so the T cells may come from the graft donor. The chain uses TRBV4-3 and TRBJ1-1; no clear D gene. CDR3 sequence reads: CASSHSNMGNTEAFF. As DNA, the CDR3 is TGCGCCAGCAGCCATTCCAACATGGGAAACACTGAAGCTTTCTTT.